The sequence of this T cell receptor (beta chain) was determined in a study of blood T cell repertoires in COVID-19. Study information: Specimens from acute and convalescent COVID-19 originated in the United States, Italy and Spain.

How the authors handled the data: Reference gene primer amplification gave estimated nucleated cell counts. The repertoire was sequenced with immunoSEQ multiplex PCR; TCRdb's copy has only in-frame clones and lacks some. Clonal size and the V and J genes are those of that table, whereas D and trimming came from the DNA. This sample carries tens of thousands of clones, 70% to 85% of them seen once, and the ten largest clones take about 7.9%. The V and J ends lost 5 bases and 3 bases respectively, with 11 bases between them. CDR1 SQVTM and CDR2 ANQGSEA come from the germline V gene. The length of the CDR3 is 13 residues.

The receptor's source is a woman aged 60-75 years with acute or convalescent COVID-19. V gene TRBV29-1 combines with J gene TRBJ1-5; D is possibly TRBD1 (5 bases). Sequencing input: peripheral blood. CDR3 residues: CSVRAGFNQPQHF. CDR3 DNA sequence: TGCAGCGTTCGGGCAGGGTTCAATCAGCCCCAGCATTTT.